This T cell receptor (beta chain) came from a study of glioma-infiltrating T cells after dendritic cell vaccination. Amplification used 60 V beta primers and 13 J beta primers. Assay used: immunoSEQ multiplex PCR; TCRdb lists only in-frame clones, some missing. The sample lists approximately 82,000 clones, roughly 90% occurring once. V gave up 3 bases and J gave up 3 bases; unmatched junction bases: 4. Germline lookup yields CDR1 GTSNPN and CDR2 SVGIG (reference sequence). The CDR3 is 14 residues long. The material sequenced was blood, taken before dendritic cell vaccination. This TCR was sampled from a human donor with glioblastoma. The chain combines TRBV30 with TRBJ2-3; 9 bases align to TRBD2. Written as DNA, the CDR3 is TGTGCCTGGAGCGGTAGCGGGAGAACAGATACGCAGTATTTT. Amino acids: CAWSGSGRTDTQYF.